Listed below are T cell receptor beta chains from one sample, sequenced in a study of identical twins. Each CDR3 protein gets one entry after TCRdb re-called the 5' RACE reads with MiXCR. The sample gives some 1,600,000 distinct CDR3 sequences, roughly a third of which show up once; about 0.25% is in the top ten. The sample taken for sequencing was cord blood. These receptors all come from a newborn girl in good health. Both conserved end residues are part of each CDR3. A D gene is named only where the DNA matches it firmly. A clone size is listed for some rows: how often the clone was seen (once, few, many), or a class if it is expanded.

clone_size: -; v_call: TRBV12-3/TRBV12-4; j_call: TRBJ1-4; d_call: TRBD1; cdr3_aa: CASRARGITNEKLFF; cdr3_nt: TGTGCCAGCAGGGCCAGGGGGATAACTAATGAAAAACTGTTTTTT
clone_size: -; v_call: TRBV4-2; j_call: TRBJ2-3; d_call: -; cdr3_aa: CASSQDGQTTDTQYF; cdr3_nt: TGTGCCAGCAGCCAAGACGGACAGACCACAGATACGCAGTATTTT
clone_size: many; v_call: TRBV6-2/TRBV6-3; j_call: TRBJ2-1; d_call: TRBD2; cdr3_aa: CASRLAGSNEQFF; cdr3_nt: TGTGCCAGCAGACTAGCGGGGTCCAATGAGCAGTTCTTC
clone_size: -; v_call: TRBV6-2/TRBV6-3; j_call: TRBJ1-1; d_call: TRBD1; cdr3_aa: CASKPGTANTEAFF; cdr3_nt: TGTGCCAGCAAGCCCGGGACAGCGAACACTGAAGCTTTCTTT
clone_size: few; v_call: TRBV28; j_call: TRBJ1-2; d_call: -; cdr3_aa: CASSLVYSFNYGYTF; cdr3_nt: TGTGCCAGCAGTTTAGTCTACAGTTTCAACTATGGCTACACCTTC
clone_size: -; v_call: TRBV12-3/TRBV12-4; j_call: TRBJ1-2; d_call: -; cdr3_aa: CASKLSGTRGYTF; cdr3_nt: TGTGCCAGCAAACTTTCGGGCACGCGCGGCTACACCTTC
clone_size: -; v_call: TRBV4-2; j_call: TRBJ2-7; d_call: -; cdr3_aa: CASSQDARNSYEQYF; cdr3_nt: TGTGCCAGCAGCCAAGATGCCCGGAATTCCTACGAGCAGTACTTC
clone_size: few; v_call: TRBV10-3; j_call: TRBJ1-6; d_call: TRBD1; cdr3_aa: CAISRDGQGISPLHF; cdr3_nt: TGTGCCATCAGTAGGGACGGACAGGGAATTTCACCCCTCCACTTT
clone_size: -; v_call: TRBV18; j_call: TRBJ1-1; d_call: -; cdr3_aa: CASSRGARRVNTEAFF; cdr3_nt: TGTGCCAGCTCACGAGGGGCGCGTAGGGTGAACACTGAAGCTTTCTTT
clone_size: -; v_call: TRBV24-1; j_call: TRBJ2-3; d_call: TRBD1; cdr3_aa: CATRKGTGFTDTQYF; cdr3_nt: TGTGCCACCAGGAAGGGGACAGGGTTCACAGATACGCAGTATTTT
clone_size: -; v_call: TRBV2; j_call: TRBJ2-7; d_call: TRBD2; cdr3_aa: CASMVSSGKALEQYF; cdr3_nt: TGTGCCAGCATGGTTTCTAGCGGGAAAGCGCTCGAGCAGTACTTC
clone_size: many; v_call: TRBV12-3/TRBV12-4; j_call: TRBJ2-7; d_call: TRBD1; cdr3_aa: CASSSPGTGSYEQYF; cdr3_nt: TGTGCCAGCAGTTCCCCCGGGACAGGCTCCTACGAGCAGTACTTC
clone_size: -; v_call: TRBV12-3/TRBV12-4; j_call: TRBJ2-7; d_call: -; cdr3_aa: CASSWTLLQGNYEQYF; cdr3_nt: TGTGCCAGCAGTTGGACTCTCCTCCAGGGGAACTACGAGCAGTACTTC
clone_size: few; v_call: TRBV12-3/TRBV12-4; j_call: TRBJ1-2; d_call: -; cdr3_aa: CASSFGPLRQSYGYTF; cdr3_nt: TGTGCCAGCAGTTTCGGTCCCCTGCGCCAATCCTATGGCTACACCTTC
clone_size: few; v_call: TRBV25-1; j_call: TRBJ2-3; d_call: TRBD2; cdr3_aa: CASSDPTSGRPDTQYF; cdr3_nt: TGTGCCAGCAGTGATCCAACTAGCGGGAGGCCAGATACGCAGTATTTT
clone_size: -; v_call: TRBV7-9; j_call: TRBJ1-6; d_call: TRBD1; cdr3_aa: CASSSPGGWSPLHF; cdr3_nt: TGTGCCAGCAGCTCCCCAGGGGGCTGGTCACCCCTCCACTTT
clone_size: -; v_call: TRBV24-1; j_call: TRBJ2-1; d_call: TRBD2; cdr3_aa: CATSDSYRLAGVNNEQFF; cdr3_nt: TGTGCCACCAGTGATTCTTACAGACTAGCGGGAGTCAACAATGAGCAGTTCTTC